This T cell receptor (beta chain) was sequenced during a study of beta chain features in type 1 diabetes. Sorted CD4+ subsets: naive, central memory, regulatory, stem cell-like memory (CD45RO/CCR7/CD25/CD127/CD95/CD27 panel). The CDR3 consists of 16 residues. V lost 6 bases to trimming and J lost 4 bases, with 17 bases between them. The germline V gene encodes CDR1 SGHNT and CDR2 YYREEE (reference sequence). Study conclusions and caveats: The naive, central memory and Treg TCRB repertoires of patients appeared to be more similar to one another than those of healthy donors.

On this clone: Its antigen is undetermined.

Expressed TCRB transcripts were sequenced because the entire RNA isolate underwent reverse transcription. The method was immunoSEQ multiplex PCR; TCRdb's version includes in-frame clones alone and lacks a portion of them. The repertoire holds under 950,000 clones, around a sixth seen once, with 0.023% in the top ten. The clonotype originates from a woman under 30 in good health. The specimen was naive CD4+ T cells from blood. The chain links TRBV5-4 to TRBJ2-6, with D possibly matching TRBD1 (5 bases). The CDR3 loop is CASTIDSLAGANVLTF. The CDR3 DNA reads as TGTGCCAGCACAATAGACAGTTTGGCGGGGGCCAACGTCCTGACTTTC.